These 2 T cell receptor beta chains originate from one sample sequenced in a study of spatial heterogeneity in lung cancer. MiXCR was run by TCRdb on the 5' RACE reads, yielding one entry per CDR3 protein. The data hold more than 65,000 distinct CDR3 sequences, with roughly 12% observed a single time. This sample's time point: sample taken at primary tumor resection. The study sequenced unsorted whole RNA from tumor, nontumor lung or frozen PBMC. The source material was PBMCs, sampled at surgery. These receptors all come from a male donor with early-stage non-small cell lung cancer.

This clonotype was counted at least ten times. This rearrangement joins TRBV19 to TRBJ2-7; TRBD1 is a possible D gene (6 bases). The V and J ends lost 5 bases and 5 bases respectively, with 19 bases between them. Germline V gives CDR1 LNHDA, CDR2 SQIVND (reference sequence). The CDR3 extends over 15 amino acids. Written as DNA, the CDR3 is TGTGCCAGTAGTCCTCCAACAGGGACCCTGGACGAGCAGTACTTC. Protein sequence: CASSPPTGTLDEQYF. Full variable domain (remainder filled in from reference TRBV19 and TRBJ2-7): DGGITQSPKYLFRKEGQNVTLSCEQNLNHDAMYWYRQDPGQGLRLIYYSQIVNDFQKGDIAEGYSVSREKKESFPLTVTSAQKNPTAFYLCASSPPTGTLDEQYFGPGTRLTVT.

This clonotype has more than one count but fewer than ten. The rearrangement joins TRBV4-1 to TRBJ2-1, with TRBD1 matching 9 bases. CDR1 and CDR2 (germline): MGHRA, YSYEKL. The CDR3 length is 17 residues. The J segment lost 3 bases and the V segment lost 0 bases, leaving 6 bases of the junction unmatched. DNA of the CDR3: TGCGCCAGCAGCCAAGAAGGGACAGGGAGGGTCTACAATGAGCAGTTCTTC. The encoded protein is CASSQEGTGRVYNEQFF.